The clone carrying this T cell receptor beta chain occurred a few times. The antigen is undetermined. Trimming cost V 0 bases and J 4 bases, with 14 bases left between them. The CDR3 sequence is 16 residues long. Germline values: CDR1 SGDLS, CDR2 YYNGEE. This sample is drawn from a study of beta chain features in type 1 diabetes. About the study: The patient and healthy donor groups were comparable for age, gender and cell yields.

Study conclusions and caveats: Within the patient group, naive, central memory and Treg TCRB repertoires appeared more similar to each other than within healthy donors. For Type 1 diabetes patients, all four CD4+ subsets carried TCRB CDR3s that were moderately but significantly shorter. At VDJ recombination sites, type 1 diabetes patients had fewer insertions and more deleted nucleotides. A cDNA-based sequencing approach could over-represent cells with high TCR expression.

Sequencing targeted expressed TCRB transcripts, as all isolated RNA had been reverse transcribed. Produced via immunoSEQ multiplex PCR; TCRdb's table is partial and in-frame only. The table shows 600,000 to 750,000 clones, with over 10% occurring only once. The TCR was taken from a young man with type 1 diabetes. The source material was naive CD4+ T cells from blood. This chain links TRBV9 with TRBJ1-3; a weak D match, TRBD1 (6 bases). The CDR3 DNA reads as TGTGCCAGCAGCGTAGCGGGGGGCGCGGAAGGAAACACCATATATTTT. Translated, it gives CASSVAGGAEGNTIYF.